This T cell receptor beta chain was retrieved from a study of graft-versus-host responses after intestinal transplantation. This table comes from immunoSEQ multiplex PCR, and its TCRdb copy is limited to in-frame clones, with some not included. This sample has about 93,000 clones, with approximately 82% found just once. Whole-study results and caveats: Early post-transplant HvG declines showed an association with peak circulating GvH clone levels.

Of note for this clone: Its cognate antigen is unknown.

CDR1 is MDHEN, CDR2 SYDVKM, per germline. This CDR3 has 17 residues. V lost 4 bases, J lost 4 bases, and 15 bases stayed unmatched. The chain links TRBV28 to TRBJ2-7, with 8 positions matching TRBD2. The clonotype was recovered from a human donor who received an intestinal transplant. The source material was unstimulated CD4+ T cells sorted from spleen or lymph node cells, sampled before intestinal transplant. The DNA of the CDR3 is TGTGCCAGCAGTTACGTTGTGGCGGGGGGAGGGCGATACGAGCAGTACTTC. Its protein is CASSYVVAGGGRYEQYF.